A selection of T cell receptor beta chains follows, all from one sample in a study of blood T cells in healthy people across ages. TCRdb re-called the 5' RACE reads with MiXCR, one entry per CDR3 protein. The sample shows 870,000 or so distinct CDR3 sequences, around 30% of them seen only once. Sequencing used blood. These receptors were obtained from a woman older than 75 in good health. Both conserved end residues are part of each CDR3. A D gene is named only where the DNA matches it firmly. Clone size is given for some rows only: seen once, a few or many times, or a class if the clone is expanded.

d_gene: NA; abundance: NA; j_gene: TRBJ1-6; v_gene: TRBV7-9; CDR3nt: TGTGCCAGCAGATACAGGGAGGTTTCACCCCTCCACTTT; CDR3aa: CASRYREVSPLHF
d_gene: NA; abundance: NA; j_gene: TRBJ1-4; v_gene: TRBV5-1; CDR3nt: TGCGCCAGCAGCTTAGGTTGGGAGGGAGAAAAACTGTTTTTT; CDR3aa: CASSLGWEGEKLFF
d_gene: TRBD1; abundance: NA; j_gene: TRBJ2-2; v_gene: TRBV20-1; CDR3nt: TGCAGTGCTAGAGACTCCGGGACAGGGAGGACCGGGGAGCTGTTTTTT; CDR3aa: CSARDSGTGRTGELFF
d_gene: TRBD2; abundance: NA; j_gene: TRBJ2-7; v_gene: TRBV20-1; CDR3nt: TGCAGTGCTAGAGATCCTAGCGGGAGCTCATCCCTCTACGAGCAGTACTTC; CDR3aa: CSARDPSGSSSLYEQYF
d_gene: TRBD2; abundance: few; j_gene: TRBJ2-1; v_gene: TRBV3-1; CDR3nt: TGTGCCAGCAGCCAGAGGAGACCGGGACTAGCGGTCGATGAGCAGTTCTTC; CDR3aa: CASSQRRPGLAVDEQFF
d_gene: NA; abundance: NA; j_gene: TRBJ2-2; v_gene: TRBV27; CDR3nt: TGTGCCGGCAGTCCCCATCGAATGTCCGGGGAGCTGTTTTTT; CDR3aa: CAGSPHRMSGELFF
d_gene: TRBD1; abundance: NA; j_gene: TRBJ1-1; v_gene: TRBV7-2; CDR3nt: TGTGCCAGCAGCCCTGGACAGGGAGGGGGCGGCACTGAAGCTTTCTTT; CDR3aa: CASSPGQGGGGTEAFF
d_gene: NA; abundance: many; j_gene: TRBJ2-1; v_gene: TRBV7-9; CDR3nt: TGTGCCAGCAGCTTAGGGGCGGGCAATGAGCAGTTCTTC; CDR3aa: CASSLGAGNEQFF
d_gene: NA; abundance: many; j_gene: TRBJ2-5; v_gene: TRBV20-1; CDR3nt: TGCAGTGCTAGTTTTGGGGTAGAGACCCAGTACTTC; CDR3aa: CSASFGVETQYF
d_gene: NA; abundance: NA; j_gene: TRBJ1-5; v_gene: TRBV15; CDR3nt: TGTGCCACCACCAGAACAGGAGGCGGTCAGCCCCAGCATTTT; CDR3aa: CATTRTGGGQPQHF
d_gene: NA; abundance: many; j_gene: TRBJ2-1; v_gene: TRBV6-1; CDR3nt: TGTGCCAGCAGTGAACAAACCCTCCCAACCAATGAGCAGTTCTTC; CDR3aa: CASSEQTLPTNEQFF
d_gene: NA; abundance: NA; j_gene: TRBJ1-2; v_gene: TRBV28; CDR3nt: TGTGCCAGCAGTTCCGGGATCGGGGGCGGCTATGGCTACACCTTC; CDR3aa: CASSSGIGGGYGYTF
d_gene: NA; abundance: few; j_gene: TRBJ1-5; v_gene: TRBV6-1; CDR3nt: TGTGCCAGCAGTGAATTGAGGACAGTGGGTCAGCCCCAGCATTTT; CDR3aa: CASSELRTVGQPQHF
d_gene: NA; abundance: many; j_gene: TRBJ2-5; v_gene: TRBV7-2; CDR3nt: TGTGCCAGCAGCTTAGTTGAGGCAGGGGTGTCAGGGACCCAGTACTTC; CDR3aa: CASSLVEAGVSGTQYF
d_gene: NA; abundance: few; j_gene: TRBJ2-1; v_gene: TRBV2; CDR3nt: TGTGCCAGCAGTGCTACAGCGAAGGTCTACAATGAGCAGTTCTTC; CDR3aa: CASSATAKVYNEQFF
d_gene: NA; abundance: NA; j_gene: TRBJ2-1; v_gene: TRBV12-3/TRBV12-4; CDR3nt: TGTGCCAGCAGTTTGGGGAAGTCAACCGCCCCCAATGAGCAGTTCTTC; CDR3aa: CASSLGKSTAPNEQFF
d_gene: NA; abundance: NA; j_gene: TRBJ2-1; v_gene: TRBV11-3; CDR3nt: TGTGCCAGCAGCCCCCTGATGGGGGGCCAGTTCTTC; CDR3aa: CASSPLMGGQFF
d_gene: NA; abundance: NA; j_gene: TRBJ2-1; v_gene: TRBV7-9; CDR3nt: TGTGCCAGCAGCTTAGCTCTAGCAGGATGGAATGAGCAGTTCTTC; CDR3aa: CASSLALAGWNEQFF
d_gene: NA; abundance: NA; j_gene: TRBJ1-2; v_gene: TRBV20-1; CDR3nt: TGCAGTGCTAGAACGAGAGAGGGCTACACCTTC; CDR3aa: CSARTREGYTF
d_gene: TRBD1; abundance: NA; j_gene: TRBJ2-2; v_gene: TRBV7-2; CDR3nt: TGTGCCAGCCTCAAAGGGGGCGCGAACACCGGGGAGCTGTTTTTT; CDR3aa: CASLKGGANTGELFF
d_gene: NA; abundance: once; j_gene: TRBJ2-3; v_gene: TRBV12-3/TRBV12-4; CDR3nt: TGTGCCAGCAGTTTAGTGAAAGCAGATATGCAGTATTTT; CDR3aa: CASSLVKADMQYF
d_gene: NA; abundance: many; j_gene: TRBJ2-5; v_gene: TRBV20-1; CDR3nt: TGCAGTGCTAGAGTAAGGGGTTTGGCAGAGACCCAGTACTTC; CDR3aa: CSARVRGLAETQYF